Listed below are T cell receptor beta chains from one sample, sequenced in a study of control samples from healthy donors and cancer patients. The method was immunoSEQ multiplex PCR; TCRdb's version includes in-frame clones alone and lacks a portion of them. This sample has fewer than 120,000 clones, with around 89% found just once. Sample: PBMCs. These receptors were taken from a woman aged 55-75 years with lung cancer. Each CDR3 is given with its conserved first and last residue. D genes are given only for firm matches. Clone size is given for some rows only: seen once, a few or many times, or a class if the clone is expanded.

DNA: TGTGCCAGCAGTTACTCGGGGAGAGCTGAAGCTTTCTTT
CDR3: CASSYSGRAEAFF
size: -
D: -
J: TRBJ1-1
V: TRBV6-2/TRBV6-3

DNA: TGTGCCAGCAGTGTTACAGGGCCGGGGAACACCGGGGAGCTGTTTTTT
CDR3: CASSVTGPGNTGELFF
size: -
D: -
J: TRBJ2-2
V: TRBV2

DNA: TGCAGCGCCTCGACTGGTCTCACAGATACGCAGTATTTT
CDR3: CSASTGLTDTQYF
size: -
D: -
J: TRBJ2-3
V: TRBV29-1

DNA: TGTGCCAGCAGCTTAGGACGGGACAGGGGAAATCAGCCCCAGCATTTT
CDR3: CASSLGRDRGNQPQHF
size: -
D: TRBD1
J: TRBJ1-5
V: TRBV7-8

DNA: TGTGCCAGCACCGCACAGGGAAGGAGCACTGAAGCTTTCTTT
CDR3: CASTAQGRSTEAFF
size: -
D: -
J: TRBJ1-1
V: TRBV11-3

DNA: TGTGCCAGCAGCCTCACTAGCGGGTCTACAGATACGCAGTATTTT
CDR3: CASSLTSGSTDTQYF
size: -
D: TRBD2
J: TRBJ2-3
V: TRBV7-2

DNA: TGCGCCAGCAGCCTCACGGACAGCTCTGGGGCCAACGTCCTGACTTTC
CDR3: CASSLTDSSGANVLTF
size: -
D: -
J: TRBJ2-6
V: TRBV4-1

DNA: TGTGCCAGCAGTTACGCCGGGACAGGAGGGGAAAAACTGTTTTTT
CDR3: CASSYAGTGGEKLFF
size: -
D: TRBD1
J: TRBJ1-4
V: TRBV6-6

DNA: TGTGCCAGCAGCAGAGGACAGGGGGCTAGGGATGAGCAGTTCTTC
CDR3: CASSRGQGARDEQFF
size: -
D: TRBD1
J: TRBJ2-1
V: TRBV5-6

DNA: TGTGCCAGCACCGGGCTAACGAACACTGAAGCTTTCTTT
CDR3: CASTGLTNTEAFF
size: -
D: -
J: TRBJ1-1
V: TRBV2

DNA: TGTGCCAGTAGTCCGCGGGGCCAGAACACTGAAGCTTTCTTT
CDR3: CASSPRGQNTEAFF
size: once
D: -
J: TRBJ1-1
V: TRBV19

DNA: TGCGCCAGCAGCTTGGGTAGTCTCGCAGATACGCAGTATTTT
CDR3: CASSLGSLADTQYF
size: -
D: -
J: TRBJ2-3
V: TRBV5-1

DNA: TGTGCCAGCAGCTCGACAGGGCAAAACACAGATACGCAGTATTTT
CDR3: CASSSTGQNTDTQYF
size: -
D: TRBD1
J: TRBJ2-3
V: TRBV7-2

DNA: TGTGCCAGCTCACCTAGTAACCCGGGGGGTCAGCCCCAGCATTTT
CDR3: CASSPSNPGGQPQHF
size: few
D: -
J: TRBJ1-5
V: TRBV18

DNA: TGTGCCAGCAGCGTAGGAGGTCAGCCCCAGCATTTT
CDR3: CASSVGGQPQHF
size: -
D: -
J: TRBJ1-5
V: TRBV9

DNA: TGTGCCAGCAGTTTTTCCACTGAAGCTTTCTTT
CDR3: CASSFSTEAFF
size: few
D: -
J: TRBJ1-1
V: TRBV12-3/TRBV12-4

DNA: TGTGCCAGCAGCTTAGGCAGGGATCATGGCTACACCTTC
CDR3: CASSLGRDHGYTF
size: -
D: -
J: TRBJ1-2
V: TRBV7-9

DNA: TGTGCCAGCAGTTGGAAGCGCGGATTAAACCCTAACTATGGCTACACCTTC
CDR3: CASSWKRGLNPNYGYTF
size: -
D: -
J: TRBJ1-2
V: TRBV6-2/TRBV6-3

DNA: TGCGCCAGCACCATCCTCAGGGGTCCTTCGAACACCGGGGAGCTGTTTTTT
CDR3: CASTILRGPSNTGELFF
size: -
D: -
J: TRBJ2-2
V: TRBV5-1

DNA: TGTGCCAGCAGTGAAGATGACAGGGGTTCCTACAATGAGCAGTTCTTC
CDR3: CASSEDDRGSYNEQFF
size: -
D: TRBD1
J: TRBJ2-1
V: TRBV6-1

DNA: TGTGCCAGCACGACGGCGGGTCCCACAGATACGCAGTATTTT
CDR3: CASTTAGPTDTQYF
size: -
D: -
J: TRBJ2-3
V: TRBV18

DNA: TGTGCCAGCAGCCCCGGGGTTACGGGGGATGGCTACACCTTC
CDR3: CASSPGVTGDGYTF
size: -
D: -
J: TRBJ1-2
V: TRBV6-6

DNA: TGTGCCAGCAGCCAAGATAGTTGGGGGGGCTACGCACAGACTAGCACAGATACGCAGTATTTT
CDR3: CASSQDSWGGYAQTSTDTQYF
size: -
D: -
J: TRBJ2-3
V: TRBV3-1/TRBV3-2

DNA: TGTGCCAGCAGCCAAGAAACAGGGGGCGCGAGGACTGAAGCTTTCTTT
CDR3: CASSQETGGARTEAFF
size: -
D: TRBD1
J: TRBJ1-1
V: TRBV3-1/TRBV3-2

DNA: TGTGCCACTGGGGGGGCCAAGGCGCGGGAGCAGTACTTC
CDR3: CATGGAKAREQYF
size: -
D: -
J: TRBJ2-7
V: TRBV2

DNA: TGTGCCAGCAGCTTAGCTGGGACTAGCGGCTACGAGCAGTACTTC
CDR3: CASSLAGTSGYEQYF
size: -
D: TRBD2
J: TRBJ2-7
V: TRBV11-2

DNA: TGTGCCAGCAGCCCTCTGAGCCTGAGCACAGATACGCAGTATTTT
CDR3: CASSPLSLSTDTQYF
size: -
D: -
J: TRBJ2-3
V: TRBV7-9

DNA: TGTGCCAGCAGATCGAGGGGGGCGGGGGAAAAACTGTTTTTT
CDR3: CASRSRGAGEKLFF
size: -
D: -
J: TRBJ1-4
V: TRBV3-1/TRBV3-2

DNA: TGTGCCAGTAGTTCCCCGGGGATACCCAGTGGGACCCAGTACTTC
CDR3: CASSSPGIPSGTQYF
size: once
D: -
J: TRBJ2-5
V: TRBV19

DNA: TGTGCCACCGGGTCACCCGGGATGTCCGACCGAGGAACTGAAGCTTTCTTT
CDR3: CATGSPGMSDRGTEAFF
size: -
D: -
J: TRBJ1-1
V: TRBV24-1

DNA: TGTGCCAGCGGGGATCCGGGACAGGGCGAAGAGACCCAGTACTTC
CDR3: CASGDPGQGEETQYF
size: -
D: TRBD1
J: TRBJ2-5
V: TRBV27

DNA: TGTGCCAGCAGCTCGACAGGGCCATACGAGCAGTACTTC
CDR3: CASSSTGPYEQYF
size: -
D: TRBD1
J: TRBJ2-7
V: TRBV5-6

DNA: TGTGCCAGCAGCCCTACTCTACTAGCCCCAGTACAAGAGACCCAGTACTTC
CDR3: CASSPTLLAPVQETQYF
size: -
D: -
J: TRBJ2-5
V: TRBV28

DNA: TGTGCCAGCAGCTTAGCAGGACAGGGCTACACCGGGGAGCTGTTTTTT
CDR3: CASSLAGQGYTGELFF
size: -
D: TRBD1
J: TRBJ2-2
V: TRBV7-6

DNA: TGTGCCAGCAGTGAACTCGGTAGCGGGGCCTTGGAGCAGTACTTC
CDR3: CASSELGSGALEQYF
size: -
D: TRBD2
J: TRBJ2-7
V: TRBV2

DNA: TGTGCCACCAGCAGAGGACCCCAGGGTGTCGGCCATGCGACACAGGAGCAGTACTTC
CDR3: CATSRGPQGVGHATQEQYF
size: -
D: -
J: TRBJ2-7
V: TRBV15

DNA: TGTGCCAGCAGCTCACTTCCGGGGGCCGGCTATGGCTACACCTTC
CDR3: CASSSLPGAGYGYTF
size: -
D: -
J: TRBJ1-2
V: TRBV7-9

DNA: TGTGCCAGCTCACCACTAGAAAACTCAGGTGGAAACACCATATATTTT
CDR3: CASSPLENSGGNTIYF
size: -
D: -
J: TRBJ1-3
V: TRBV18

DNA: TGTGCCAGCTCACCAAGGGACAGCACAGATACGCAGTATTTT
CDR3: CASSPRDSTDTQYF
size: -
D: -
J: TRBJ2-3
V: TRBV18

DNA: TGTGCCACCAGTGACGAAACAGGGGCGGGTGGCTACACCTTC
CDR3: CATSDETGAGGYTF
size: -
D: TRBD1
J: TRBJ1-2
V: TRBV24-1

DNA: TGTGCCAGCAGCCCCACAGGGATCTCTGGAAACACCATATATTTT
CDR3: CASSPTGISGNTIYF
size: -
D: -
J: TRBJ1-3
V: TRBV3-1/TRBV3-2

DNA: TGTGCCAGCAGCCAAGGACTGGGAGGGAATGAGCAGTTCTTC
CDR3: CASSQGLGGNEQFF
size: -
D: TRBD2
J: TRBJ2-1
V: TRBV14

DNA: TGTGCCAGCAGTTCGACGACCCGGGACACTGAAGCTTTCTTT
CDR3: CASSSTTRDTEAFF
size: -
D: -
J: TRBJ1-1
V: TRBV2

DNA: TGTGCCAGCAGCTTAGAGACTGTCGAAAACTACGAGCAGTACTTC
CDR3: CASSLETVENYEQYF
size: -
D: -
J: TRBJ2-7
V: TRBV7-9

DNA: TGTGCCAGCAGCGTCTCGAACCAGCGGGAAAAACTGTTTTTT
CDR3: CASSVSNQREKLFF
size: -
D: -
J: TRBJ1-4
V: TRBV9

DNA: TGTGCCAGTAGCACCACCGGACAGGGGAGATTTGGCTACACCTTC
CDR3: CASSTTGQGRFGYTF
size: -
D: TRBD1
J: TRBJ1-2
V: TRBV19

DNA: TGCGCCAGCAGCCCGAGGGGACAACGCACAGATACGCAGTATTTT
CDR3: CASSPRGQRTDTQYF
size: once
D: -
J: TRBJ2-3
V: TRBV5-1

DNA: TGTGCCAGCAGCTTAACAGCCTCTGGGGCCAACGTCCTGACTTTC
CDR3: CASSLTASGANVLTF
size: few
D: -
J: TRBJ2-6
V: TRBV11-2